This T cell receptor beta chain was retrieved from a study of persistence of HIV-infected CD4 T cells. This clone was counted once. As yet, its antigen is unknown. The stimulus was lysate of CMV-infected fibroblasts, around 10 ug/mL. CD4+ T cells upregulating both CD40 ligand and CD69 were sorted as responding cells. This CDR3 is built from 15 residues. The V end was cut by 4 bases, the J end by 5 bases, with 18 bases between. The V gene's germline CDR1 is SGHDT and CDR2 YYEEEE. Sequencing used immunoSEQ version 4 in survey mode. Sequencing was performed with immunoSEQ multiplex PCR; in TCRdb, only in-frame clones are kept and a portion is missing. The table records under 20,000 clones, around 78% of them present only once.

The specimen comprised CD4+ T cells sorted from PBMCs after approximately 19-hour stimulation, sampled from a patient who received antiretroviral therapy. The rearrangement links TRBV5-6 to TRBJ1-1; D ambiguous. The sequence was obtained from an adult man with HIV who was CMV-seropositive. Written as DNA, the CDR3 is TGTGCCAGCAGCCTAACCTTAACGGGTAAAACTGAAGCTTTCTTT. It specifies CASSLTLTGKTEAFF.